This passage covers 5 T cell receptor beta chains from one sample sequenced in a study of T-cell memory formation after mild COVID-19. A single record per CDR3 protein comes from TCRdb applying MiXCR to the 5' RACE reads. The repertoire holds 450,000 to 650,000 distinct CDR3 sequences, with roughly 22% as singletons. Material for sequencing was PBMCs or a T cell subset sorted from them (not recorded which). The receptors were sampled from an adult woman who had mild COVID-19 (a few samples of this study predate the infection). Cell type and time point are not known.

This clonotype came up a few times. J is TRBJ2-7 and V is TRBV12-3 or TRBV12-4, with D perhaps given as TRBD1 or TRBD2 (5 bases each). This CDR3 has 15 amino acids. The germline V and J ends were trimmed by 3 bases and 0 bases, with 12 bases remaining between them. CDR3 nucleotides: TGTGCCAGCAGTTTCCGGGACCCCCGCTCCTACGAGCAGTACTTC. Translation: CASSFRDPRSYEQYF.

This clonotype has a count of ten or more. This chain links TRBV7-2 with TRBJ2-1; D is undetermined. CDR3 length: 13 residues. Trimming took 3 bases from V and 9 from J, leaving 12 bases between them. Germline CDR1 is SGHTA and CDR2 is FQGNSA. This CDR3 is CASSLGEVLEQFF. CDR3 nucleotide sequence: TGTGCCAGCAGCTTGGGCGAGGTCCTTGAGCAGTTCTTC.

The chain is built from TRBV2 and TRBJ2-4; 11 bases line up with TRBD2. From germline, CDR1 is SNHLY and CDR2 FYNNEI. The V gene end was trimmed by 6 bases and the J gene end by 0 bases; junction bases not matched to a gene: 1. The CDR3 spans 15 residues. The DNA of the CDR3 is TGTGCCAGCAGAGGACTAGCGGGAGCCAAAAACATTCAGTACTTC. As protein: CASRGLAGAKNIQYF.

This chain connects TRBV20-1 to TRBJ1-5; no reliable D call. This CDR3 is built from 16 residues. Germline V gene data show CDR1 as DFQATT and CDR2 as SNEGSKA (reference sequence). Trimming stripped 7 bases from V and 1 base from J, with 20 bases between. Here the CDR3 DNA reads TGCAGTGTGCGGAGAGTCCCGGACTTGAGCAATCAGCCCCAGCATTTT. Its protein is CSVRRVPDLSNQPQHF.

The chain employs TRBV7-3 and TRBJ2-1; D is possibly TRBD1 or TRBD2 (5 bases each). Germline V lookup: CDR1 SGHTA, CDR2 FQGTGA. The CDR3 has 15 amino acids. Trimming stripped 3 bases from V and 8 bases from J, with 17 bases between. The chain's CDR3 is CASSLRGPPRDEQFF. CDR3 DNA sequence: TGTGCCAGCAGCTTGAGGGGCCCCCCCCGCGATGAGCAGTTCTTC.